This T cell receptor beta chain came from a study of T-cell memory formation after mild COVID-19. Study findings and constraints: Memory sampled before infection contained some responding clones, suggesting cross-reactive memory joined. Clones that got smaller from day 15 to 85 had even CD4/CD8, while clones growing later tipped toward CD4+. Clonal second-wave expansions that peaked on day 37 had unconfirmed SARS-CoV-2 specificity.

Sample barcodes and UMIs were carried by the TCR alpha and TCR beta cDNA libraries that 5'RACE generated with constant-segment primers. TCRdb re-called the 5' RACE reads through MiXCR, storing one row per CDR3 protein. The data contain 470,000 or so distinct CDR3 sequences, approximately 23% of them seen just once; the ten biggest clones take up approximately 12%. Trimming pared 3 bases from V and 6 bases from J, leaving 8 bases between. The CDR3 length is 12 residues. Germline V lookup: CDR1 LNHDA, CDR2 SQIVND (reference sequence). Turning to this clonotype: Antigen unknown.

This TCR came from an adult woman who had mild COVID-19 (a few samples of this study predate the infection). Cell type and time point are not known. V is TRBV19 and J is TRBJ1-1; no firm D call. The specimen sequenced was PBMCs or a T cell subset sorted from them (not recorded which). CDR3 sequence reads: CASSIGGAEAFF. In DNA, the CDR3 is TGTGCCAGTAGTATTGGTGGGGCTGAAGCTTTCTTT.